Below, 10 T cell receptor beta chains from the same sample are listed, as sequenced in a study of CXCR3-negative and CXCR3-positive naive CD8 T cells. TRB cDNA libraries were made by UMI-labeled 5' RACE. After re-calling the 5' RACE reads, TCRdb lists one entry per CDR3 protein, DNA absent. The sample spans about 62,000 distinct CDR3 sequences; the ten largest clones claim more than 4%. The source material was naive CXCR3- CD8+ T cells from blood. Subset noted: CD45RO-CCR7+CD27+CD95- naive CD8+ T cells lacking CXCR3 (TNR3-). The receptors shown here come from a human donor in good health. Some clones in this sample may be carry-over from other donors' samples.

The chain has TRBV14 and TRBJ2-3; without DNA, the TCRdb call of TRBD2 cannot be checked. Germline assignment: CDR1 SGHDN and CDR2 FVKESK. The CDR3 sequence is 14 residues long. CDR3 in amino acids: CASSPLAGTDTQYF. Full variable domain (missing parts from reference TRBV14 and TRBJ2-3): EAGVTQFPSHSVIEKGQTVTLRCDPISGHDNLYWYRRVMGKEIKFLLHFVKESKQDESGMPNNRFLAERTGGTYSTLKVQPAELEDSGVYFCASSPLAGTDTQYFGPGTRLTVL.

The CDR3 sequence is CASSPTLGVPNEQYF. The chain employs TRBV3-1 and TRBJ2-7; the D call of TRBD1 rests on TCRdb alone, since no DNA is present to check it. The CDR3 runs 15 residues. Germline V lookup: CDR1 LGHDT, CDR2 YNNKEL (reference sequence).

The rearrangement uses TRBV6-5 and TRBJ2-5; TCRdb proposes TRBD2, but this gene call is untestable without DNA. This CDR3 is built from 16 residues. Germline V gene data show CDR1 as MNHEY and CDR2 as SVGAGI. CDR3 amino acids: CASSSSGPLYQETQYF.

CDR3 residues: CASSSRDRNTEAFF. This chain uses TRBV7-9 with TRBJ1-1; TCRdb proposes TRBD1, but this gene call is untestable without DNA. Germline CDR1 is SEHNR and CDR2 is FQNEAQ (reference sequence). CDR3 length: 14 amino acids.

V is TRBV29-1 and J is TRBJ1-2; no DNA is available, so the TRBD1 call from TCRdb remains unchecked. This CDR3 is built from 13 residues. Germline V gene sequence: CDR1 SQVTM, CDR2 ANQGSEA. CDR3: CSVGPGGADGYTF.

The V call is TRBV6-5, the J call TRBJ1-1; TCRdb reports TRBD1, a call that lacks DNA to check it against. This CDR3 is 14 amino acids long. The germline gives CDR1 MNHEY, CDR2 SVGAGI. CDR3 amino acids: CASSMYQGDTEAFF.

CDR3 sequence: CASSQLAGAGRNTEAFF. V usage is TRBV3-1 and J usage is TRBJ1-1; there is no DNA to check the TCRdb D call of TRBD1. The CDR3 has 17 residues. CDR1 and CDR2 from the germline V gene are LGHDT and YNNKEL (reference sequence).

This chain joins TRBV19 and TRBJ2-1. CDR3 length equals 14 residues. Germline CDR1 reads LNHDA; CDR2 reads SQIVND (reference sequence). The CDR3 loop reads CASSIGSENNEQFF.

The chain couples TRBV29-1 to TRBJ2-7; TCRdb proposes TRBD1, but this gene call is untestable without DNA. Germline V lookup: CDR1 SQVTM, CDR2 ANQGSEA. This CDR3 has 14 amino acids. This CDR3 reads CSVEIGQGLYEQYF.

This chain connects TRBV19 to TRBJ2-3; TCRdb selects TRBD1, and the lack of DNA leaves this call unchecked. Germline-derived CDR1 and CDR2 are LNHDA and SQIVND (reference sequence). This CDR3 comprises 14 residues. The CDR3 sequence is CASSGLGGGDTQYF.